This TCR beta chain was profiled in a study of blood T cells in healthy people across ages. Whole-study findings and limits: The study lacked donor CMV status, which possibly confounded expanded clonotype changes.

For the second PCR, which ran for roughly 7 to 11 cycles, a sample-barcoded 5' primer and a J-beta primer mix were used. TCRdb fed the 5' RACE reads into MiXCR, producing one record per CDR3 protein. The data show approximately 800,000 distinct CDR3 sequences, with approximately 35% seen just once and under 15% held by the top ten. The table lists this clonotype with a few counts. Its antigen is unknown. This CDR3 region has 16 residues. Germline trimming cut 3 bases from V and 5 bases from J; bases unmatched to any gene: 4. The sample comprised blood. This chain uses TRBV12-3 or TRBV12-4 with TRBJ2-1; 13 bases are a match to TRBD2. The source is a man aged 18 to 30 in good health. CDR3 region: CASSFPLAGGDNEQFF. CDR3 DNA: TGTGCCAGCAGTTTTCCACTAGCGGGGGGGGACAATGAGCAGTTCTTC.